This T cell receptor (beta chain) was captured in a study of T cell responses to AZD1222 COVID-19 vaccine. Study summary: Pooled samples include second doses given at about 4 or 12 weeks.

Profiled with immunoSEQ multiplex PCR; TCRdb holds only in-frame clones, not every one. The table has some 66,000 clones, about 88% seen once. With regard to this clone: Its specificity is unknown.

Study-wide results and caveats: Recipients of AZD1222 seropositive at baseline numbered only 5 to 7. Repertoire sampling occurred only after the peak T cell response.

The sequence was obtained from an adult in good health. Sequenced material: peripheral blood, taken on day 0 of AZD1222 vaccination.

The CDR3 reads CASSQGSVPHGDTQYF. CDR3 coding DNA: TGTGCCAGCAGCCAAGGGTCCGTCCCGCACGGAGATACGCAGTATTTT. This sequence joins TRBV11-3 and TRBJ2-3; D ambiguous. V was trimmed by 5 bases and J by 5 bases, leaving 20 bases between them. CDR1 and CDR2 from the germline V gene are SGHNT and YENEEA. This CDR3 has 16 amino acids. Combining the CDR3 with reference TRBV11-3 and TRBJ2-3 gives the whole variable domain EAGVVQSPRYKIIEKKQPVAFWCNPISGHNTLYWYLQNLGQGPELLIRYENEEAVDDSQLPKDRFSAERLKGVDSTLKIQPAELGDSAVYLCASSQGSVPHGDTQYFGPGTRLTVL.